The 13 T cell receptor beta chains presented below share a single source sample, sequenced in a study of blood T cell repertoires in COVID-19. Method: immunoSEQ multiplex PCR; TCRdb's copy keeps in-frame clones and lacks some. The repertoire holds about 160,000 clones, with over 70% as singletons. Material for sequencing was peripheral blood. These receptor sequences come from a woman older than 75 with active or convalescent COVID-19.

This chain's CDR3 is CATSQGVNTEAFF. In DNA form, the CDR3 reads TGTGCCACCTCACAGGGCGTGAACACTGAAGCTTTCTTT. This sequence joins TRBV9 and TRBJ1-1; possibly TRBD1 for D (6 bases). The germline CDR1 and CDR2 sequences are SGDLS and YYNGEE. This CDR3 is built from 13 residues. V gave up 9 bases and J gave up 0 bases, with 12 bases separating them.

The rearrangement uses TRBV19 and TRBJ1-4; D gene unclear. This CDR3 comprises 20 residues. CDR1 is LNHDA and CDR2 is SQIVND in the germline V gene (reference sequence). V was trimmed by 2 bases and J by 5 bases, leaving 27 bases between them. The CDR3: CASSIRIPYPSRSLNEKLFF. In DNA, the CDR3 is TGTGCCAGTAGTATACGAATTCCATACCCCTCGCGGAGCTTAAATGAAAAACTGTTTTTT. The full variable domain, rest sourced from reference TRBV19 and TRBJ1-4, is DGGITQSPKYLFRKEGQNVTLSCEQNLNHDAMYWYRQDPGQGLRLIYYSQIVNDFQKGDIAEGYSVSREKKESFPLTVTSAQKNPTAFYLCASSIRIPYPSRSLNEKLFFGSGTQLSVL.

The V call is TRBV5-1, the J call TRBJ2-3; TRBD2 aligns across 12 bases. The CDR3 covers 17 residues. From germline, CDR1 is SGHRS and CDR2 YFSETQ. After removal of 0 bases from V and 3 bases from J, the junction contained 5 bases not matched to a gene. The CDR3 nucleotides read TGCGCCAGCAGCTTGGCCCCGACTAGCGGGGGAACAGATACGCAGTATTTT. Translated, it gives CASSLAPTSGGTDTQYF.

The chain carries TRBV11-2 and TRBJ2-1, with D maybe TRBD2 (6 bases). V was trimmed by 2 bases and J by 7 bases, leaving 12 bases between them. There are 14 residues in the CDR3. The germline CDR1 and CDR2 sequences are SGHAT and FQNNGV. The CDR3, as DNA: TGTGCCAGCAGCTTAAGTCTCGGAGGGAATGAGCAGTTCTTC. It specifies CASSLSLGGNEQFF.

This chain links TRBV7-9 with TRBJ1-2; tentatively, D is TRBD1 (5 bases). The CDR3 totals 19 residues. V lost 3 bases and J lost 0, with 23 bases in between. The germline V gene has CDR1 SEHNR and CDR2 FQNEAQ (reference sequence). The CDR3 is CASSFSSAGGLISNYGYTF. The CDR3 nucleotides are TGTGCCAGCAGCTTTTCATCGGCCGGGGGGTTGATATCTAACTATGGCTACACCTTC.

This clone was observed a few times. The chain has TRBV5-1 and TRBJ2-2; TRBD2 agrees at 8 bases. Germline V gene lookup returns CDR1 SGHRS and CDR2 YFSETQ. CDR3 length: 15 amino acids. The trim removed 1 base at V and 4 bases at J, leaving 3 bases unmatched. The CDR3 bases are TGCGCCAGCAGCTTGATGGCGGGGGGCACCGGGGAGCTGTTTTTT. Its translation is CASSLMAGGTGELFF.

V gene TRBV28 combines with J gene TRBJ1-2; no reliable D call. The ends were cut back, 5 bases at V and 0 bases at J, with 7 bases in the middle. The CDR3 length is 13 residues. Germline CDR1 and CDR2: MDHEN and SYDVKM. The CDR3 nucleotides read TGTGCCAGCAGTCTCCCCCCTAACTATGGCTACACCTTC. Protein sequence: CASSLPPNYGYTF.

This clone was observed a handful of times. This rearrangement joins TRBV5-1 to TRBJ1-3; 7 positions match TRBD1. The trim removed 1 base at V and 4 bases at J, leaving 5 bases unmatched. The CDR3 extends over 15 amino acids. Germline V gene sequence: CDR1 SGHRS, CDR2 YFSETQ. Here the CDR3 DNA reads TGCGCCAGCAGCTTGACAGGGGAAAGGGGAAACACCATATATTTT. Translation: CASSLTGERGNTIYF.

This rearrangement joins TRBV6-2 or TRBV6-3 to TRBJ1-1, with 7 nucleotides matching TRBD1. V was clipped by 4 bases and J by 11 bases; unmatched bases: 7. The germline V gene has CDR1 MNHEY and CDR2 SVGEGT. The CDR3 is 12 residues long. CDR3 residues: CASSSTGPGAFF. The CDR3 DNA reads TGTGCCAGCAGTTCGACAGGGCCCGGGGCTTTCTTT.

The chain joins TRBV6-6 to TRBJ1-2; no clear D. V was clipped by 8 bases and J by 2 bases, with 12 bases between them. CDR1 and CDR2 (germline): MNHNY, SVGAGI (reference sequence). The CDR3 runs 13 residues. The CDR3 is CASLEALNYGYTF. The DNA of the CDR3 is TGTGCCAGCCTTGAGGCCCTCAACTATGGCTACACCTTC.

The V call is TRBV5-4, the J call TRBJ1-3; possibly TRBD1 for D (5 bases). The germline gives CDR1 SGHNT, CDR2 YYREEE (reference sequence). The ends were cut back, 6 bases at V and 0 bases at J, with 16 bases in the middle. This CDR3 comprises 16 residues. The CDR3 is CASTRVGPLSGNTIYF. CDR3 nucleotide sequence: TGTGCCAGCACCCGGGTGGGGCCCCTCTCTGGAAACACCATATATTTT. Based on the CDR3 plus reference TRBV5-4 and TRBJ1-3, the full variable domain is ETGVTQSPTHLIKTRGQQVTLRCSSQSGHNTVSWYQQALGQGPQFIFQYYREEENGRGNFPPRFSGLQFPNYSSELNVNALELDDSALYLCASTRVGPLSGNTIYFGEGSWLTVV.

V gene TRBV18 combines with J gene TRBJ1-1; no reliable D call. CDR3 length: 16 amino acids. Germline loops: CDR1 KGHSH, CDR2 LQKENI. V dropped 1 base and J dropped 5 bases, with 17 bases sitting between them. The CDR3 nucleotides are TGTGCCAGCTCACCACAAGACCCCCAAAGCGGGACTGAAGCTTTCTTT. Translating gives CASSPQDPQSGTEAFF.

J is TRBJ1-5 and V is TRBV19; TRBD1 matches at 9 bases. Germline assignment: CDR1 LNHDA and CDR2 SQIVND (reference sequence). V lost 7 bases, J lost 4 bases, and 5 bases stayed unmatched. This CDR3 contains 14 residues. CDR3: CASNAGTGNQPQHF. CDR3 nucleotide sequence: TGTGCCAGTAACGCCGGGACAGGGAATCAGCCCCAGCATTTT.